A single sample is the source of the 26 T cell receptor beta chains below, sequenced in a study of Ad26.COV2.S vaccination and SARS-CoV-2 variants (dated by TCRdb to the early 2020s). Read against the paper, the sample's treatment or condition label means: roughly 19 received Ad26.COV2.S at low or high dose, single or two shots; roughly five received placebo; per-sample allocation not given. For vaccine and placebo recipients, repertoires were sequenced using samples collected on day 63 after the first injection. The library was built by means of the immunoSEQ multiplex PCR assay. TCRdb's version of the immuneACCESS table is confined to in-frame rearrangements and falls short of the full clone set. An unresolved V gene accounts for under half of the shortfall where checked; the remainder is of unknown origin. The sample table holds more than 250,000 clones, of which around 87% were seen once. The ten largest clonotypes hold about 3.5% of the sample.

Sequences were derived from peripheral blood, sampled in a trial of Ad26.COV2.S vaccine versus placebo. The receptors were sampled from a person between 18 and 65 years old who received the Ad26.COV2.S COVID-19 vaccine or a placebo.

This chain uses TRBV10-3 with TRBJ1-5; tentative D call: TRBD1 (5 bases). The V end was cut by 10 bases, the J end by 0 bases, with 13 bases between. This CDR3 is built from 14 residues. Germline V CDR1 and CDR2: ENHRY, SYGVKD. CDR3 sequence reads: CATKGPNSNQPQHF. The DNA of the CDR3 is TGTGCCACCAAGGGGCCGAATAGCAATCAGCCCCAGCATTTT.

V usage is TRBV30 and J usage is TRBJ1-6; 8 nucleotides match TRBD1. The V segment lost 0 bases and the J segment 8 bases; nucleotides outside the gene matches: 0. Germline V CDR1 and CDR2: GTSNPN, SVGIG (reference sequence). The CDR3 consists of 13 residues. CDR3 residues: CAWSVQGDSPLHF. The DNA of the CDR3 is TGTGCCTGGAGTGTACAGGGGGATTCACCCCTCCACTTT.

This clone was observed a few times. The CDR3 nucleotides are TGTGCCAGTAGCAAAACAGGGGAGACTGAAGCTTTCTTT. The encoded protein is CASSKTGETEAFF. The chain uses TRBV19 and TRBJ1-1; 7 bases agree with TRBD1. Germline V lookup: CDR1 LNHDA, CDR2 SQIVND (reference sequence). J was trimmed by 5 bases and V by 6 bases; bases with no gene match: 6. CDR3 length: 13 residues. Combining the CDR3 with reference TRBV19 and TRBJ1-1 gives the whole variable domain DGGITQSPKYLFRKEGQNVTLSCEQNLNHDAMYWYRQDPGQGLRLIYYSQIVNDFQKGDIAEGYSVSREKKESFPLTVTSAQKNPTAFYLCASSKTGETEAFFGQGTRLTVV.

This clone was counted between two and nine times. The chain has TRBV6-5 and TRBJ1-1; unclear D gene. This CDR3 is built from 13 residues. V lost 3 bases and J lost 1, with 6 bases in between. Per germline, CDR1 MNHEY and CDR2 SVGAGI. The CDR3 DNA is TGTGCCAGCAGTTATAGACCGAACACTGAAGCTTTCTTT. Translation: CASSYRPNTEAFF.

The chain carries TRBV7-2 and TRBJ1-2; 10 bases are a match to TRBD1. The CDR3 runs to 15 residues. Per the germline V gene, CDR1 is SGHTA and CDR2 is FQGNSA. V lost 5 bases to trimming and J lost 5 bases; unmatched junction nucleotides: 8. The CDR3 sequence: CASSEGGQGLYGYTF. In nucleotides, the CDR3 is TGTGCCAGCAGCGAAGGGGGACAGGGGCTGTATGGCTACACCTTC.

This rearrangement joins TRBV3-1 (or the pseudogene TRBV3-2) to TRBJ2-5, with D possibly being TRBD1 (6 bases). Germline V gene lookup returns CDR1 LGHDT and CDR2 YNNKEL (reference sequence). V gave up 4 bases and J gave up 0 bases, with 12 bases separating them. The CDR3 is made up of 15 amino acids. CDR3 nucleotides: TGTGCCAGCAGCCGCCCCGACAGGCACCAAGAGACCCAGTACTTC. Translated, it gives CASSRPDRHQETQYF.

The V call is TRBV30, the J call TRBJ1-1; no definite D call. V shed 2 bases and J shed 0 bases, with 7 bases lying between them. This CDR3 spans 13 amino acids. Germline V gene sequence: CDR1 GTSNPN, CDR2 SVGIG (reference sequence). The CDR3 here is CAWSITLNTEAFF. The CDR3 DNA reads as TGTGCCTGGAGTATAACACTGAACACTGAAGCTTTCTTT.

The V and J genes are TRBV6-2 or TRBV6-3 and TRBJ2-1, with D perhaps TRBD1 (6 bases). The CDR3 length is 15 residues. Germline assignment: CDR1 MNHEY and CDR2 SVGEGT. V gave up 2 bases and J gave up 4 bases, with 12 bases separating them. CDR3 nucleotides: TGTGCCAGCAGTTACCCACAGGGTGGTTACAATGAGCAGTTCTTC. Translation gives CASSYPQGGYNEQFF.

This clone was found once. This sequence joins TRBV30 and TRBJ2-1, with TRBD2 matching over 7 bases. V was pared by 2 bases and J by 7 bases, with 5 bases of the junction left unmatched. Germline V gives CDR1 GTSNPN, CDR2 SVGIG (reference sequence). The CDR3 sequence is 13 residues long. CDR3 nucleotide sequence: TGTGCCTGGAGTAGCCTAGCGGAAAATGAGCAGTTCTTC. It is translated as CAWSSLAENEQFF.

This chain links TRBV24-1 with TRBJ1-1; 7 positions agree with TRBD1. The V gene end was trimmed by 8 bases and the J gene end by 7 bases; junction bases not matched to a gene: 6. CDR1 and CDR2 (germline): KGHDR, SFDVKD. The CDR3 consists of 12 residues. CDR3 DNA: TGTGCCACCACCTTCGGGGACAGTGAAGCTTTCTTT. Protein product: CATTFGDSEAFF.

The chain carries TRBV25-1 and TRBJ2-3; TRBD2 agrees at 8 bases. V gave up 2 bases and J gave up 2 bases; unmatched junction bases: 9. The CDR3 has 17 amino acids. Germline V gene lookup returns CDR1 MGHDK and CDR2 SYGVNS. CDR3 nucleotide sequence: TGTGCCAGCAGTGAAATCACAAACGGGAGGGCCACAGATACGCAGTATTTT. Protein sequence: CASSEITNGRATDTQYF.

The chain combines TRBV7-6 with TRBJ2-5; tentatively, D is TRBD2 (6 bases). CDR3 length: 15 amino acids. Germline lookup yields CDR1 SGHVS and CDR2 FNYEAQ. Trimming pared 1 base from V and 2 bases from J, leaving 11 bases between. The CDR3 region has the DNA TGTGCCAGCAGCTTAGATCCCGGGGGACAAGAGACCCAGTACTTC. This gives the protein CASSLDPGGQETQYF.

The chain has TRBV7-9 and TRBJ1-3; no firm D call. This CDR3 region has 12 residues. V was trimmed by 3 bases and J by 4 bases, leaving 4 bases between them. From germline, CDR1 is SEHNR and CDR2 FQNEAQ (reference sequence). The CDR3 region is CASSFPGNTIYF. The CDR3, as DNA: TGTGCCAGCAGCTTCCCAGGAAACACCATATATTTT.

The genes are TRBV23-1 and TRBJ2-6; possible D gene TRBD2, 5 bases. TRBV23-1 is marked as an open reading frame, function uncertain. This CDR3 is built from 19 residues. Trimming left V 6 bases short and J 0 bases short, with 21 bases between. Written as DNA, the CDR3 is TGCGCCAGCAGCGAGTCCCAGAGGGTTATCACCTCTGGGGCCAACGTCCTGACTTTC. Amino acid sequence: CASSESQRVITSGANVLTF.

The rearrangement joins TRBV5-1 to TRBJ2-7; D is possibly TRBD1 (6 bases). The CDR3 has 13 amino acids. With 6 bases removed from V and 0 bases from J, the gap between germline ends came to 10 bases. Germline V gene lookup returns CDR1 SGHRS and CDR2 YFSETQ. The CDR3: CASTRDNSYEQYF. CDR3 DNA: TGCGCCAGCACCAGGGACAACTCCTACGAGCAGTACTTC.

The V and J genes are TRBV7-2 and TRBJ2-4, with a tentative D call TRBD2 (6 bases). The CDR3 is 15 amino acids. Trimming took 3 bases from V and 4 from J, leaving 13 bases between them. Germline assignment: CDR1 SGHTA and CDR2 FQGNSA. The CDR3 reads CASSFWQAGKNIQYF. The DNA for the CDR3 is TGTGCCAGCAGCTTTTGGCAGGCGGGAAAAAACATTCAGTACTTC.

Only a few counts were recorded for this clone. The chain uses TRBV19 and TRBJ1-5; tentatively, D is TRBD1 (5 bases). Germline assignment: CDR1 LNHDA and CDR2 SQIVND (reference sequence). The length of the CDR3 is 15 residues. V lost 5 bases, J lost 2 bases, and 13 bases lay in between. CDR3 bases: TGTGCCAGTAGTCCAATCCCGGGGGGCAATCAGCCCCAGCATTTT. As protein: CASSPIPGGNQPQHF. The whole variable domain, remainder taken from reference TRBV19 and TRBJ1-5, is DGGITQSPKYLFRKEGQNVTLSCEQNLNHDAMYWYRQDPGQGLRLIYYSQIVNDFQKGDIAEGYSVSREKKESFPLTVTSAQKNPTAFYLCASSPIPGGNQPQHFGDGTRLSIL.

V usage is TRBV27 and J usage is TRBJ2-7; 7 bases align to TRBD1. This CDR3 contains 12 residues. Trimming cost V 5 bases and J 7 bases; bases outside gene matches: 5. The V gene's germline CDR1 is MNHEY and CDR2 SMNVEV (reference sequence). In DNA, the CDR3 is TGTGCCAGCAGTCCCCGACAGGGTGAGCAGTACTTC. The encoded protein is CASSPRQGEQYF.

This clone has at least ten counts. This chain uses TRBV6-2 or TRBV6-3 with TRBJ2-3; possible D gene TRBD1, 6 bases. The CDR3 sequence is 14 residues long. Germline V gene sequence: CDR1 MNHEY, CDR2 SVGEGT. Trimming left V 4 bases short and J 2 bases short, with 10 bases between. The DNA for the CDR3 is TGTGCCAGCAGTTGGGACACGAACACAGATACGCAGTATTTT. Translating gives CASSWDTNTDTQYF.

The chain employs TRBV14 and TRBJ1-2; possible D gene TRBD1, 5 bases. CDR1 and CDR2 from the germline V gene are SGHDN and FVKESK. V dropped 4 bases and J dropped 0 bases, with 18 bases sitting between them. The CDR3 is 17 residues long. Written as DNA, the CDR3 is TGTGCCAGCAGCCGCCGGGGCCCAGGCGTGACTAACTATGGCTACACCTTC. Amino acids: CASSRRGPGVTNYGYTF.

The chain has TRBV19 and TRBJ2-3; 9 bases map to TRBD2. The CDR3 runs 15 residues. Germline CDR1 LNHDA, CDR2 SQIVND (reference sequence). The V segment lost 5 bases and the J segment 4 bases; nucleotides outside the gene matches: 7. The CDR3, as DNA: TGTGCCAGTAGTGTTAGCGGGGGCGGCGCAGATACGCAGTATTTT. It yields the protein CASSVSGGGADTQYF.

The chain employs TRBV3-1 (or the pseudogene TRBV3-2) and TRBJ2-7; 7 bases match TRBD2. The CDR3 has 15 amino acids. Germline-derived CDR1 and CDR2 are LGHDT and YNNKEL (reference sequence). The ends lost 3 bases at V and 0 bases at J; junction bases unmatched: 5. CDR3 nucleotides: TGTGCCAGCAGCCAGGCTAGCGGTAGCTCCTACGAGCAGTACTTC. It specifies CASSQASGSSYEQYF.

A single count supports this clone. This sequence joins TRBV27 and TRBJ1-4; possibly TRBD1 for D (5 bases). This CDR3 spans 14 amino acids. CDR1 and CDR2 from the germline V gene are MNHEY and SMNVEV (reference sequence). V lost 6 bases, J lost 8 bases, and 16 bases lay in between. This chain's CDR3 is CASRPYEGHEKLFF. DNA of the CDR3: TGTGCCAGCAGGCCCTATGAGGGGCACGAAAAACTGTTTTTT. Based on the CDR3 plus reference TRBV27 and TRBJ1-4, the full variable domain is EAQVTQNPRYLITVTGKKLTVTCSQNMNHEYMSWYRQDPGLGLRQIYYSMNVEVTDKGDVPEGYKVSRKEKRNFPLILESPSPNQTSLYFCASRPYEGHEKLFFGSGTQLSVL.

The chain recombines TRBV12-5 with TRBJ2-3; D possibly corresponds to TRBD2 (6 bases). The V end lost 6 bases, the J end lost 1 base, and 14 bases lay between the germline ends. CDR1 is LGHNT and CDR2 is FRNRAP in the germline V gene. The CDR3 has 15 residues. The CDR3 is CASGKPSSGTDTQYF. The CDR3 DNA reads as TGTGCTAGTGGCAAACCCTCTAGCGGCACAGATACGCAGTATTTT.

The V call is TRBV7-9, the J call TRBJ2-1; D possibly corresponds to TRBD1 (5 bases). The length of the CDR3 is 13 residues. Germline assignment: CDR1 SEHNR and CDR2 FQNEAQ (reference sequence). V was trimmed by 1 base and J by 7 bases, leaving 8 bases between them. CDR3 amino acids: CASSLGAGNEQFF. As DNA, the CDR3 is TGTGCCAGCAGCTTAGGGGCAGGGAATGAGCAGTTCTTC.

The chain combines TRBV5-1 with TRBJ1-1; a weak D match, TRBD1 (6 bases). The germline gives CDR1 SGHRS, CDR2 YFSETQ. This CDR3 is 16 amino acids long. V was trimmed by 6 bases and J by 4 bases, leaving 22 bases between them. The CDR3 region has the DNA TGCGCCAGCAACTTCGCAGTTACAGGGAAGGGCACTGAAGCTTTCTTT. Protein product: CASNFAVTGKGTEAFF.